These 24 T cell receptor beta chains share one sample of origin, sequenced in a study of shared clonotypes between healthy human individuals. Naivety among CD8 cells was defined by CD45RO negativity and positive CCR7 selection, thereby excluding terminally differentiated effector memory CD45RA+ cells. Method: immunoSEQ multiplex PCR; TCRdb's copy keeps in-frame clones and lacks some. Here the sample spans 600,000 or so clones, approximately 95% being singletons. Material: naive CD8+ T cells sorted from blood. Every receptor here comes from a woman aged 25 to 45 in good health.

The chain employs TRBV2 and TRBJ1-5; maybe TRBD1 (6 bases). Germline V gene lookup returns CDR1 SNHLY and CDR2 FYNNEI. The CDR3 sequence is 15 residues long. V gave up 5 bases and J gave up 0 bases, with 11 bases separating them. CDR3 nucleotides: TGTGCCAGCAGTTCAGGGGAGGGTAGCAATCAGCCCCAGCATTTT. This gives the protein CASSSGEGSNQPQHF.

In this sample, this clone turned up once. The V and J genes are TRBV25-1 and TRBJ2-2; D is possibly TRBD2 (5 bases). The CDR3 runs to 15 residues. In germline, CDR1 is MGHDK, CDR2 SYGVNS. Trimming took 1 base from V and 4 from J, leaving 10 bases between them. The DNA of the CDR3 is TGTGCCAGCAGTGAATCCACCAGCGGCACCGGGGAGCTGTTTTTT. Encoded protein: CASSESTSGTGELFF. Using reference TRBV25-1 and TRBJ2-2 for the parts outside the CDR3, the full variable domain is EADIYQTPRYLVIGTGKKITLECSQTMGHDKMYWYQQDPGMELHLIHYSYGVNSTEKGDLSSESTVSRIRTEHFPLTLESARPSHTSQYLCASSESTSGTGELFFGEGSRLTVL.

The rearrangement uses TRBV9 and TRBJ2-1; 8 bases align to TRBD2. The CDR3 is 13 amino acids. The V gene end was trimmed by 0 bases and the J gene end by 15 bases; junction bases not matched to a gene: 8. Germline assignment: CDR1 SGDLS and CDR2 YYNGEE. For the CDR3, the DNA is TGTGCCAGCAGCGTAGGAGGTAGCGGGATCTTGTTCTTC. Protein sequence: CASSVGGSGILFF.

The genes are TRBV27 and TRBJ1-5, with 7 bases matching TRBD1. This CDR3 comprises 14 residues. Germline V gene lookup returns CDR1 MNHEY and CDR2 SMNVEV (reference sequence). Losses at the gene ends were 5 bases for V and 6 bases for J; bases not matched to a gene: 7. Here the CDR3 DNA reads TGTGCCAGCAGTCTCAACAGGGGTAGTCAGCCCCAGCATTTT. Translating gives CASSLNRGSQPQHF.

The CDR3 loop is CASSPGLAGFKETQYF. The CDR3 coding sequence is TGTGCCAGCAGCCCGGGACTAGCGGGATTTAAAGAGACCCAGTACTTC. The chain combines TRBV7-9 with TRBJ2-5; 13 bases align to TRBD2. The ends lost 5 bases at V and 3 bases at J; junction bases unmatched: 6. This CDR3 contains 16 residues. Germline V CDR1 and CDR2: SEHNR, FQNEAQ (reference sequence). The full variable domain, with the rest looked up from reference TRBV7-9 and TRBJ2-5, is DTGVSQNPRHKITKRGQNVTFRCDPISEHNRLYWYRQTLGQGPEFLTYFQNEAQLEKSRLLSDRFSAERPKGSFSTLEIQRTEQGDSAMYLCASSPGLAGFKETQYFGPGTRLLVL.

The chain recombines TRBV19 with TRBJ1-5; possible D gene TRBD1, 6 bases. The germline V gene has CDR1 LNHDA and CDR2 SQIVND (reference sequence). This CDR3 comprises 16 residues. V lost 7 bases and J 0 bases, leaving 16 bases between the germline ends. CDR3 residues: CASTPTQGYSNQPQHF. In DNA, the CDR3 is TGTGCCAGTACCCCTACACAGGGTTATAGCAATCAGCCCCAGCATTTT.

This clone appeared a single time. CDR3 nucleotide sequence: TGTGCCAGCAGCTTCGGACTAGCGGGAGGGAGGTACGAGCAGTACTTC. Translated, it gives CASSFGLAGGRYEQYF. The rearrangement joins TRBV27 to TRBJ2-7; 15 positions match TRBD2. The CDR3 extends over 16 amino acids. Germline trimming cut 6 bases from V and 4 bases from J; bases unmatched to any gene: 7. CDR1 MNHEY and CDR2 SMNVEV come from the germline V gene (reference sequence).

The chain uses TRBV13 and TRBJ2-2; the D is unclear. V gave up 2 bases and J gave up 1 base, with 8 bases separating them. There are 15 residues in the CDR3. Germline V gene sequence: CDR1 PRHDT, CDR2 FYEKMQ (reference sequence). The CDR3 DNA sequence: TGTGCCAGCAGCTTAAAGCCGGGGAACACCGGGGAGCTGTTTTTT. Its translation is CASSLKPGNTGELFF.

Worth noting for this clone: One end of the junction is discordant with germline, which a read error may explain. The chain employs TRBV5-4 and TRBJ2-7; TRBD2 might be the D (7 bases). Germline lookup yields CDR1 SGHNT and CDR2 YYREEE (reference sequence). The CDR3 covers 14 residues. The CDR3 DNA sequence: TGTGCCAGCAGGTTGGCGGGGGCTCCCTACGAGCAGTACTTC. It is translated as CASRLAGAPYEQYF.

This clone was seen a handful of times. The chain carries TRBV9 and TRBJ2-2; D ambiguous. Germline-derived CDR1 and CDR2 are SGDLS and YYNGEE. V gave up 3 bases and J gave up 2 bases, with 5 bases separating them. This CDR3 is 13 amino acids long. CDR3 DNA: TGTGCCAGCAGCGCTATAAACACCGGGGAGCTGTTTTTT. This encodes CASSAINTGELFF.

The chain couples TRBV7-8 to TRBJ2-6; 7 bases line up with TRBD2. Germline V lookup: CDR1 SGHVS, CDR2 FQNEAQ. The CDR3 has 17 amino acids. Germline trimming cut 0 bases from V and 1 base from J; bases unmatched to any gene: 3. DNA for the CDR3: TGTGCCAGCAGCTTAGCGGGAGGGAGGTCTGGGGCCAACGTCCTGACTTTC. This codes for CASSLAGGRSGANVLTF.

The V and J genes are TRBV9 and TRBJ2-1, with 11 bases fitting TRBD2. J gave up 6 bases and V 0 bases, and 5 bases lay outside the gene matches. This CDR3 spans 16 amino acids. CDR1 is SGDLS, CDR2 YYNGEE, per germline. The CDR3 DNA reads as TGTGCCAGCAGCGTAGTCACTAGCGGGAGCCTCAATGAGCAGTTCTTC. It encodes CASSVVTSGSLNEQFF.

The CDR3 coding sequence is TGTGCCAGCAGCTTAGGGATCGGGGTAGACTATGGCTACACCTTC. Protein product: CASSLGIGVDYGYTF. The chain carries TRBV11-2 and TRBJ1-2; no clear D gene. The germline CDR1 and CDR2 sequences are SGHAT and FQNNGV. The V end lost 1 base, the J end lost 3 bases, and 12 bases lay between the germline ends. The CDR3 is 15 residues long.

The chain carries TRBV7-9 and TRBJ2-5; maybe TRBD1 (5 bases). The CDR3 consists of 11 residues. Trimming removed 8 bases at V and 5 bases at J, with 9 bases between. Per germline, CDR1 SEHNR and CDR2 FQNEAQ (reference sequence). CDR3: CASFAGETQYF. CDR3 nucleotides: TGTGCCAGCTTTGCAGGGGAGACCCAGTACTTC.

The chain has TRBV10-2 and TRBJ2-1; D gene ambiguous. The germline CDR1 and CDR2 sequences are WSHSY and SAAADI. Trimming cost V 3 bases and J 4 bases, with 13 bases left between them. The CDR3 is 15 residues long. CDR3 nucleotide sequence: TGCGCCAGCAGTGAAACCCTGACCCAATACAATGAGCAGTTCTTC. Translating it yields CASSETLTQYNEQFF.

The J gene is TRBJ2-7, the V gene TRBV11-2, with D maybe TRBD2 (6 bases). The CDR3 runs 13 residues. Germline CDR1 and CDR2: SGHAT and FQNNGV. Trimming stripped 7 bases from V and 0 bases from J, with 10 bases between. Here the CDR3 DNA reads TGTGCCAGCACCCCGGGGGACTCCTACGAGCAGTACTTC. Translating it yields CASTPGDSYEQYF. Full variable domain (outside the CDR3, taken from reference TRBV11-2 and TRBJ2-7): EAGVAQSPRYKIIEKRQSVAFWCNPISGHATLYWYQQILGQGPKLLIQFQNNGVVDDSQLPKDRFSAERLKGVDSTLKIQPAKLEDSAVYLCASTPGDSYEQYFGPGTRLTVT.

V gene TRBV5-1 combines with J gene TRBJ1-3; the D is unclear. The CDR3 has 15 amino acids. Germline V gene sequence: CDR1 SGHRS, CDR2 YFSETQ. V lost 0 bases, J lost 0 bases, and 7 bases lay in between. The chain's CDR3 is CASSLGQSSGNTIYF. The CDR3 DNA is TGCGCCAGCAGCTTGGGACAAAGCTCTGGAAACACCATATATTTT.

The count of this clone is one. J is TRBJ1-2 and V is TRBV9; no definite D call. Trimming removed 0 bases at V and 10 bases at J, with 10 bases between. CDR1 and CDR2 from the germline V gene are SGDLS and YYNGEE. This CDR3 has 12 residues. CDR3 bases: TGTGCCAGCAGCGTAGAAAAGGGCGCCTACACCTTC. Amino acids: CASSVEKGAYTF.

The V and J genes are TRBV27 and TRBJ1-1, with 9 bases aligning to TRBD1. CDR1 and CDR2 from the germline V gene are MNHEY and SMNVEV (reference sequence). V lost 5 bases, J lost 4 bases, and 5 bases stayed unmatched. The CDR3 is 14 residues long. The CDR3 protein is CASSVTGGFTEAFF. For the CDR3, the DNA is TGTGCCAGCAGTGTAACAGGGGGCTTCACTGAAGCTTTCTTT.

This clone was picked up one time. This sequence joins TRBV7-6 and TRBJ2-3; tentatively, D is TRBD2 (6 bases). Germline-derived CDR1 and CDR2 are SGHVS and FNYEAQ. The V end lost 0 bases, the J end lost 1 base, and 17 bases lay between the germline ends. The CDR3 covers 18 residues. In nucleotides, the CDR3 is TGTGCCAGCAGCTTAGCAACGGACGGGAGTGAAGGCACAGATACGCAGTATTTT. Its translation is CASSLATDGSEGTDTQYF.

The chain employs TRBV5-1 and TRBJ2-1; tentatively, D is TRBD2 (6 bases). V was pared by 4 bases and J by 9 bases, with 14 bases between. The V gene's germline CDR1 is SGHRS and CDR2 YFSETQ. The CDR3 consists of 13 residues. CDR3 in amino acids: CASSPRGGVEQFF. The CDR3 DNA follows: TGCGCCAGCAGCCCACGGGGCGGGGTTGAGCAGTTCTTC.

The chain uses TRBV7-2 and TRBJ2-3; perhaps TRBD1 as D (5 bases). V lost 4 bases and J 4 bases, leaving 9 bases between the germline ends. The CDR3 sequence is 13 residues long. CDR1 is SGHTA and CDR2 is FQGNSA in the germline V gene. CDR3 sequence reads: CASSWGSSDTQYF. The CDR3 region has the DNA TGTGCCAGCAGCTGGGGCTCGTCAGATACGCAGTATTTT.

This sequence joins TRBV7-6 and TRBJ2-7, with 7 positions matching TRBD1. Germline V gives CDR1 SGHVS, CDR2 FNYEAQ. V shed 1 base and J 5 bases; nucleotides not matched to a gene: 5. The length of the CDR3 is 14 residues. CDR3 DNA: TGTGCCAGCAGCTTAGGGGGGACAGCCCACGAGCAGTACTTC. It codes for CASSLGGTAHEQYF.

This rearrangement joins TRBV5-1 to TRBJ2-1; D perhaps matches TRBD2 (6 bases). Looked up from germline, CDR1 is SGHRS and CDR2 is YFSETQ. Trimming took 4 bases from V and 2 from J, leaving 16 bases between them. The CDR3 has 16 residues. This CDR3 reads CASSEKSGGPYNEQFF. The CDR3, as DNA: TGCGCCAGCAGCGAAAAAAGCGGAGGGCCCTACAATGAGCAGTTCTTC.